One TCR beta chain is described in this entry. Its antigen is currently not known. The record has no base qualities; no much larger clone is one base away. The sample is drawn from a study of shared clonotypes between healthy human individuals (dated by TCRdb to 2018 to 2021). The study in broad terms: The cohort included a few men and two women between 18 and 49 years of age. For each donor, CD4 naive and CD4 memory were each given three plates, CD8 naive was given two plates, and CD8 memory was given one plate. To estimate repertoire size and how much clonotypes are shared between individuals, the study performed deep sequencing of blood TCR repertoires from about 5 healthy adults. Different laboratories and diverse techniques were used to prepare libraries and sequence TCR repertoires, to increase sequencing depth and limit assay-specific biases. Leukapheresis yielded between about 0.94 and 8.9 billion PBMCs per donor.

The donors were healthy, HIV-negative adults who had no recently reported acute infections or vaccinations. Only Caucasian adults living in Nashville, Tennessee, USA were represented among the donors. Magnetic negative selection was used to enrich CD4+ T cells, after which naive cells were positively selected on CD45RA and the negative fraction became the memory subset. After blood collection by leukapheresis, PBMCs were isolated using Ficoll-Histopaque density gradient centrifugation and then cryopreserved in the vapor phase of liquid nitrogen. Analytical flow cytometry was used to check the purity and quantity of every magnetically sorted T cell population. From each sorted fraction, genomic DNA was isolated and quantified by UV absorbance on a Nanodrop 2000c. TCR CDR3 regions were amplified from genomic DNA by multiplex PCR using the deep immunoSEQ assay. Extracted genomic DNA from each cell subset was distributed evenly across all wells of several immunoSEQ 96-well plates, and each plate was treated as a replicate. For sorted subsets, approximately 200 ng of genomic DNA, equivalent to around 29,000 T cell genomes, went into each replicate PCR. Purified libraries were quantified with a Qubit 3.0 fluorometer, sized on a Bioanalyzer 2100, and re-quantified with the KAPA Library Quantification kit. A separate single-read 150-cycle Illumina NextSeq 550 flow cell was used to sequence each immunoSEQ 96-well plate. For the original study's pipeline: Because only junctional sequences without quality scores were contained in the immunoSEQ output, filtering matching that applied to full-length reads could not be performed. Sequences were annotated with PyIR, a Python wrapper for IgBLAST v1.9, and V/J genes and CDR3 were assigned using IMGT germline references. Reads with weak V/J assignments (E-value above 1e-6), missing CDR3, stop codons, out-of-frame junctions, or ambiguous translated residues were removed. V3J clonotypes were defined by identical inferred V gene, J gene, and CDR3 amino acid sequence. To compute the percentage overlap between repertoires, the number of shared unique clonotypes was divided by the size of the smaller repertoire. Repertoire richness was assessed with RTK rarefaction, the Chao1 estimator, and Recon v2.1 estimates of unobserved clonotypes. For all TCRbeta clonotypes obtained by the gDNA method from a few donors, generation probabilities were computed with OLGA. The source is immuneACCESS, and TCRdb retained only in-frame sequences with V and J called. Part of the clones is not carried over; for the studies checked, unresolved V genes explain less than half of this, and the remainder is unexplained. V, J and clone size reflect that table, while D and trimming were determined from the DNA. The sample table contains around 510,000 clones; only one count was recorded for approximately 95% of them. In total, the top ten clones hold 0.05% to 0.08% of the sample.

The CDR3 contains 15 residues, cysteine and phenylalanine counted. Only the CDR3 region is kept as DNA, spanning 45 bases read in frame from base 1. V drops 6 bases and J drops 0 bases, leaving 12 bases in between. The germline V gene gives CDR1 as KGHSH and CDR2 as LQKENI. On the study overall, not on this receptor specifically: Sharing across a few donors was observed for around 5% of naive CD4, under 4% of naive CD8, over 2% of memory CD4, and around 0.42% of memory CD8 clonotypes. Compared with non-shared clonotypes, clonotypes shared by all four sorted-subset donors had higher generation probabilities. Naive subsets generally had larger estimated clonotype richness than memory subsets. Based on pairwise subsampling, the degree of clonotype sharing among donors was expected to be affected by sequencing depth. Because the study included only a small number of donors, the genetic and exposure-history diversity represented was limited. Sampling was restricted to blood, and TCR repertoires in tissues likely differ from the TCR repertoires found in blood. Incomplete sequencing was indicated by rarefaction of sorted-subset datasets, despite the large sequencing depth.

This chain is built from TRBV18 and TRBJ2-1; too little of a D gene remains to name it. The source is a woman between 25 and 40 years old in good health. Source material: naive CD4+ T cells sorted from blood. The cell subset or site label, read with the paper, signifies: CD45RA+ positively selected. CDR3 reads: CASSPPKSSYNEQFF. The bases are TGTGCCAGCTCGCCCCCAAAGAGCTCCTACAATGAGCAGTTCTTC.